The entry below gives a single T cell receptor beta chain sequence along with its context. This clonotype was seen more than once but under ten times. Its binding antigen is unknown. No quality values exist for individual bases; no much larger clone is one base distant. PBMCs were isolated by Ficoll-Paque density gradient centrifugation. V is cut back by 1 base and J by 9 bases, with 12 bases in the junction unmatched. Including the terminal cysteine and phenylalanine, the CDR3 comprises 16 residues. The entry retains the CDR3 DNA only, 48 bases that are in frame from base 1. The germline V gene gives CDR1 as SGHRS and CDR2 as YFSETQ. Sequencing took place on an Illumina NovaSeq 6000. cDNA libraries for TCRalpha and TCRbeta were prepared by 5'RACE using constant-segment primers, with sample barcodes and unique molecular identifiers added. RNA was extracted from every sample with Trizol reagent. The libraries were amplified in two PCR steps, and the second step added a second sample barcode and Illumina TruSeq adapters. Sequencing of libraries was performed on an Illumina NovaSeq with 2 x 150 bp paired-end reads. On the study's bioinformatics: With migec v1.2.7, reads were demultiplexed and then collapsed into UMI-guided consensus sequences. Using mixcr v2.1.11, UMI consensuses were aligned to TRA and TRB V and J templates and then assembled into clonotypes. Clonotypes were classified as expanded or contracted when called significant by both edgeR and NoisET, with noise models trained on biological replicates. edgeR calls used a false discovery rate-adjusted p below 0.01 and a log2 fold-change threshold of 1. As an exploratory analysis of dynamics, max-normalized trajectories of the 1000 most abundant clonotypes were examined by PCA with hierarchical clustering. The CD4 or CD8 phenotype of responding clones was assigned using the separately sequenced CD4+ and CD8+ repertoires. The public reads were quality trimmed at Q25 with fastp and then assembled into clones with MiXCR by TCRdb, keeping productive beta chains. Every entry covers one CDR3 protein and lists the most common genes and DNA from its rows. The V and J calls and clone size are TCRdb's, not the authors'. The table for this sample lists 300,000 or so distinct CDR3 sequences; 16% of them were counted only once. The ten top clones hold roughly 25% of the sample.

The data stem from a study of T-cell memory formation after mild COVID-19 (dated by TCRdb to 2020 to 2022). At the level of the whole study: TCR sequence clusters from the two donors were largely donor specific. In two donors, T-cell clones that expanded and contracted after mild COVID-19 were tracked by sequencing TCRalpha and TCRbeta repertoires over time. Two young, previously healthy adult volunteers, one female and one male, were included in the cohort.

What the work shows at the level of the full study, not this receptor alone: Some responding clones were found in pre-infection memory, which suggests that pre-existing cross-reactive memory T cells took part in the SARS-CoV-2 response. From day 15 to 85, contracting clones showed balanced CD4/CD8 phenotypes, whereas a second wave of clones that expanded from day 15 to 37 leaned towards CD4+. Contracting CD4+ clones appeared mostly in the CM and EM memory subsets, whereas CD8+ clones were enriched in EMRA. The study covered only a couple of mild cases, and larger cohorts including severe cases with pre-infection samples were considered necessary. SARS-CoV-2 specificity of the second-wave clones peaking on day 37 was not confirmed.

Sequenced input: PBMCs or a T cell subset sorted from them (not recorded which). The chain was built from TRBV5-1 and TRBJ2-1, with 8 middle bases fitting TRBD2. The receptor comes from a man aged 18 to 35 who had mild COVID-19 (a few samples of this study predate the infection). The sample titles of this study are shuffled in the database, so cell type and time point are left out; the donor was told from shared clones. The nucleotides are TGCGCCAGCAGCTTGCGGGGGGGGCCCTCCTACGGTGAGCAGTTCTTC. The translation is CASSLRGGPSYGEQFF.